This T cell receptor (beta chain) emerged from a study of identical twins. Donors were all healthy Caucasians. From the 5' RACE reads, TCRdb called clonotypes with MiXCR, one entry per CDR3 protein. The data hold 400,000 to 550,000 distinct CDR3 sequences, with around 20% observed a single time. This CDR3 has 16 residues. Trimming pared 3 bases from V and 5 bases from J, leaving 18 bases between. The same specimen was also included in a second study, on T cells expressing NK-cell markers. From that study: In the group of eight sequenced donors, seven were HCMV-seropositive and one was seronegative. Only alpha-beta TCR T cells were sorted in several experiments, using an anti-gamma-delta TCR antibody.

The receptor was isolated from a woman between 18 and 30 years old in good health. The chain employs TRBV12-3 or TRBV12-4 and TRBJ2-3, with TRBD2 as a possible D gene (7 bases). The specimen was CD4+ T cells sorted from blood. For the CDR3, the DNA is TGTGCCAGCAGTTTTCGCGGCGGGGGCCGGGGAGATACGCAGTATTTT. Its protein is CASSFRGGGRGDTQYF.